The entry below describes one TCR beta chain. The target antigen is unknown. Germline V gene sequence: CDR1 KGHSH, CDR2 LQKENI. The germline V and J ends were trimmed by 4 bases and 3 bases, with 15 bases remaining between them. The CDR3 covers 15 residues. This sample was included in a study of beta chain features in type 1 diabetes. Isolated RNA was reverse transcribed in full, so expressed TCRB transcripts were sequenced. Sequencing was performed with immunoSEQ multiplex PCR; in TCRdb, only in-frame clones are kept and a portion is missing. This table has some 300,000 clones, about 8% appearing once. General study results and limits: High-TCR-expressing cells could be over-represented by cDNA sequencing. Shorter TCRB CDR3s, moderately but significantly so, were found in Type 1 diabetes patients in all four CD4+ subsets.

The chain recombines TRBV18 with TRBJ1-1, with D possibly TRBD1 on 5 matching bases. Sequencing was carried out using central memory CD4+ T cells from blood. This clonotype was obtained from a woman aged 18-29 years in good health. The CDR3 DNA sequence: TGTGCCAGCTCACGGTCAGGGTGGCCCGACACTGAAGCTTTCTTT. Translating gives CASSRSGWPDTEAFF. The whole variable domain, filled in from reference TRBV18 and TRBJ1-1, reads NAGVMQNPRHLVRRRGQEARLRCSPMKGHSHVYWYRQLPEEGLKFMVYLQKENIIDESGMPKERFSAEFPKEGPSILRIQQVVRGDSAAYFCASSRSGWPDTEAFFGQGTRLTVV.